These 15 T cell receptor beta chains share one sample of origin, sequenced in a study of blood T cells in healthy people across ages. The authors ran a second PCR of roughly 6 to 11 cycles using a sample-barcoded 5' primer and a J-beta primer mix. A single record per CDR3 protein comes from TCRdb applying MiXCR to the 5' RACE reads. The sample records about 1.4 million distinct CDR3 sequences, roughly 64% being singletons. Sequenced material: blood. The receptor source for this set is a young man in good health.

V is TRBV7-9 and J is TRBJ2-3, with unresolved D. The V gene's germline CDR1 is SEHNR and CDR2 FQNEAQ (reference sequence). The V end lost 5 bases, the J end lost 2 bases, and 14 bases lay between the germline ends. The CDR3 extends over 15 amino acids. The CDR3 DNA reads TGTGCCAGCAGCCCCAGCTTAATTAACACAGATACGCAGTATTTT. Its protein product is CASSPSLINTDTQYF.

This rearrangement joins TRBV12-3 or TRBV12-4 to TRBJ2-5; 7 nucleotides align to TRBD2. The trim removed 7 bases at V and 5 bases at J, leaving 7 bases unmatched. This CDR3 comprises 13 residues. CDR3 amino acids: CASTSSGEETQYF. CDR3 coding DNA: TGTGCCAGCACCTCCAGCGGGGAGGAGACCCAGTACTTC.

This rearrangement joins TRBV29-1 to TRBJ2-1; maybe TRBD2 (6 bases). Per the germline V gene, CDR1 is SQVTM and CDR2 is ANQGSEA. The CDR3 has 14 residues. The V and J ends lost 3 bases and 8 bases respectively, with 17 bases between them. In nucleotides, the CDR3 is TGCAGCGTTGACCGGCGGGGAGTTAGGGATGAGCAGTTCTTC. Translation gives CSVDRRGVRDEQFF.

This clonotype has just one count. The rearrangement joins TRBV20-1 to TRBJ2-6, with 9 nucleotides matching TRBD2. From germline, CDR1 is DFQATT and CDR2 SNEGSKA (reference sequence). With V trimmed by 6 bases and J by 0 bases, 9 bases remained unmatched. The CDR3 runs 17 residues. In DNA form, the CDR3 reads TGCAGTGCCAATAGCGGGAGCGAATTCTCTGGGGCCAACGTCCTGACTTTC. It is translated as CSANSGSEFSGANVLTF.

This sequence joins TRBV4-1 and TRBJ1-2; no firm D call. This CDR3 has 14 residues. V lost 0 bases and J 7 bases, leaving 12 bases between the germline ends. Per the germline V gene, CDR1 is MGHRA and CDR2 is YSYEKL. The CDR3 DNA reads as TGCGCCAGCAGCCAAGATCTGGGATTCTCTGGCTACACCTTC. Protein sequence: CASSQDLGFSGYTF.

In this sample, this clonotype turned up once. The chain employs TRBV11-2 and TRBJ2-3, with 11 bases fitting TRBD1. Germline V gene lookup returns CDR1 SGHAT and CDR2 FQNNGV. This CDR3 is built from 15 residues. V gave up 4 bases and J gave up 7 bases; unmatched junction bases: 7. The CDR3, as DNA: TGTGCCAGCAGCTCCAGGACAGGGGGCTTAAATACGCAGTATTTT. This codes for CASSSRTGGLNTQYF.

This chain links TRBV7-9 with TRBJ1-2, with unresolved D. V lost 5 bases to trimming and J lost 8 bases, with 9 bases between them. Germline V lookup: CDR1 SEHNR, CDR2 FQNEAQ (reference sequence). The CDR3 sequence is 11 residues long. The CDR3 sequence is CASSHPLGYTF. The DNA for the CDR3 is TGTGCCAGCAGCCACCCTCTAGGCTACACCTTC. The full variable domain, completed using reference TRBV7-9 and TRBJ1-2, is DTGVSQNPRHKITKRGQNVTFRCDPISEHNRLYWYRQTLGQGPEFLTYFQNEAQLEKSRLLSDRFSAERPKGSFSTLEIQRTEQGDSAMYLCASSHPLGYTFGSGTRLTVV.

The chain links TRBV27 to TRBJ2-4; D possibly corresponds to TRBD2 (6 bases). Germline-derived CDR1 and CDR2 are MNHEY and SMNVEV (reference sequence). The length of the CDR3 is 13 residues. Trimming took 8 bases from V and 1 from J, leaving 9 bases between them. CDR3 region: CASRGTAKNIQYF. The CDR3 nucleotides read TGTGCCAGCCGGGGGACCGCCAAAAACATTCAGTACTTC.

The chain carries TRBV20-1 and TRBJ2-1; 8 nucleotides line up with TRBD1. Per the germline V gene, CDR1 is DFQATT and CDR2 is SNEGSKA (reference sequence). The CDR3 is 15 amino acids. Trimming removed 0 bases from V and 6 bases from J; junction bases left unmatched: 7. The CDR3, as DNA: TGCAGTGCTAGAGATCGCCAGGGGGCCTCCAATGAGCAGTTCTTC. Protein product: CSARDRQGASNEQFF.

CDR3 in amino acids: CSVEDDRGGYGYTF. The CDR3 coding sequence is TGCAGCGTTGAAGATGATCGGGGAGGCTATGGCTACACCTTC. The chain employs TRBV29-1 and TRBJ1-2; D unresolved. This CDR3 comprises 14 residues. V was shortened by 0 bases and J by 4 bases, with 12 bases between the two germline ends. Germline V gene data show CDR1 as SQVTM and CDR2 as ANQGSEA.

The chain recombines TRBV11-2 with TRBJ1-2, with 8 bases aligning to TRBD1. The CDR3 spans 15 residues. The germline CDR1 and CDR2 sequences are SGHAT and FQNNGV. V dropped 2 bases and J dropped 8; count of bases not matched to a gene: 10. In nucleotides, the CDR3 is TGTGCCAGCAGCTTAAGATTAAGACAGGGGATCGGCTACACCTTC. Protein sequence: CASSLRLRQGIGYTF.

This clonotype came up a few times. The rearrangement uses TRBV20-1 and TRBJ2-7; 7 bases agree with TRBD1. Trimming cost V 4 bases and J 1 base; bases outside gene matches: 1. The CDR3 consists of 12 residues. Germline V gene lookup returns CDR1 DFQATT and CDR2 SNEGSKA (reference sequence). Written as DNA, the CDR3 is TGCAGTGCTACGGACAGGTCCTACGAGCAGTACTTC. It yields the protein CSATDRSYEQYF.

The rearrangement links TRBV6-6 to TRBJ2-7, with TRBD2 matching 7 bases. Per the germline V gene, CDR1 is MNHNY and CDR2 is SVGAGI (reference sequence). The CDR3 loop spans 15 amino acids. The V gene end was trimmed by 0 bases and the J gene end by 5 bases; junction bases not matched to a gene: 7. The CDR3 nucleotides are TGTGCCAGCAGTTACTCAGGCGCGGGAGTCAACGAGCAGTACTTC. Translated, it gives CASSYSGAGVNEQYF.

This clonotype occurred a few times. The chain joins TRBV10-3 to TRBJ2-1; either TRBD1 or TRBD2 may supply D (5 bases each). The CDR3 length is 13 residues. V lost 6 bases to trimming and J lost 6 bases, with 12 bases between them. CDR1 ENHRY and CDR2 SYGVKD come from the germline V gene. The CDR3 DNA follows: TGTGCCATCAGAGGGACCGAGGGCAATGAGCAGTTCTTC. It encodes CAIRGTEGNEQFF.

Here the CDR3 DNA reads TGTGCCAGCAGCCTAAGGGACAGCGGGGGCAGCACAGATACGCAGTATTTT. Encoded protein: CASSLRDSGGSTDTQYF. V usage is TRBV4-2 and J usage is TRBJ2-3, with D tentatively TRBD2 (8 bases). Germline lookup yields CDR1 LGHNA and CDR2 YNFKEQ. The CDR3 is 17 residues long. With 4 bases removed from V and 0 bases from J, the gap between germline ends came to 17 bases.